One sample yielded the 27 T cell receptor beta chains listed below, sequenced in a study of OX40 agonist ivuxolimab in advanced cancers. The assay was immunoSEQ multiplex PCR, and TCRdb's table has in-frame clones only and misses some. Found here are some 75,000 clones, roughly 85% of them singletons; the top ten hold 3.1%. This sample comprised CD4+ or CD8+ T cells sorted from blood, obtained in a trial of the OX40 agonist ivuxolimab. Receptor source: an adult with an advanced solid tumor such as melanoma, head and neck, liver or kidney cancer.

The CDR3 DNA reads as TGTGCCAGCAGCCCCTGGGACAGGGAGGTAGAGACCCAGTACTTC. It encodes CASSPWDREVETQYF. The chain carries TRBV7-2 and TRBJ2-5, with TRBD1 matching over 9 bases. The CDR3 spans 15 residues. The germline CDR1 and CDR2 sequences are SGHTA and FQGNSA. V gave up 5 bases and J gave up 4 bases; unmatched junction bases: 8.

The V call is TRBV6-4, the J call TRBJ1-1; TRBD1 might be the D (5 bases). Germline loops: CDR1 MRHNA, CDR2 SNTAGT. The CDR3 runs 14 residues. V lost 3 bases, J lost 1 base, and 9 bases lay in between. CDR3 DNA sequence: TGTGCCAGCAGTGATTCAGGGAAGAACACTGAAGCTTTCTTT. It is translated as CASSDSGKNTEAFF.

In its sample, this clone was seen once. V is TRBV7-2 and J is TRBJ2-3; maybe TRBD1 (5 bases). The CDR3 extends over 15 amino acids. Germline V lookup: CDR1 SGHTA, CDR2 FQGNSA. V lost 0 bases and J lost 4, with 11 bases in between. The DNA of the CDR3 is TGTGCCAGCAGCTTAGCGCGGACAATCCCAGATACGCAGTATTTT. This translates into CASSLARTIPDTQYF.

The CDR3 bases are TGTGCCACCAGCAGAGATCCTTCCTACGAGCAGTACTTC. Translating it yields CATSRDPSYEQYF. The chain carries TRBV15 and TRBJ2-7; D is ambiguous. V gave up 0 bases and J gave up 1 base, with 4 bases separating them. The CDR3 spans 13 residues. CDR1 and CDR2 (germline): LNHNV, YYDKDF (reference sequence).

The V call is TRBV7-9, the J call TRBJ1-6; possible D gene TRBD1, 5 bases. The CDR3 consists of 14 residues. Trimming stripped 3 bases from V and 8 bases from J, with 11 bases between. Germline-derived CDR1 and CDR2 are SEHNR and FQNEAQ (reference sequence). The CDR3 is CASSFAGPDSPLHF. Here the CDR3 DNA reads TGTGCCAGCAGCTTCGCAGGGCCGGATTCACCCCTCCACTTT.

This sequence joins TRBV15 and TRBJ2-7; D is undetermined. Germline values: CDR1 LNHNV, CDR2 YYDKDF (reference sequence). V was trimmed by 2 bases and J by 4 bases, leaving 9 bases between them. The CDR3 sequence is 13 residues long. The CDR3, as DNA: TGTGCCACCAGCAGAAATAGAGGATACGAGCAGTACTTC. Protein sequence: CATSRNRGYEQYF. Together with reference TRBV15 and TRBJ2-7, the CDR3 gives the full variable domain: DAMVIQNPRYQVTQFGKPVTLSCSQTLNHNVMYWYQQKSSQAPKLLFHYYDKDFNNEADTPDNFQSRRPNTSFCFLDIRSPGLGDTAMYLCATSRNRGYEQYFGPGTRLTVT.

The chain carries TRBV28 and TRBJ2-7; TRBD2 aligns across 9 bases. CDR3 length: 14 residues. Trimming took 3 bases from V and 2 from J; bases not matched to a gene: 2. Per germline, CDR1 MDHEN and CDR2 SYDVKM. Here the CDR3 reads CASSLPSGAYEQYF. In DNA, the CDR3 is TGTGCCAGCAGTTTGCCTAGCGGGGCCTACGAGCAGTACTTC. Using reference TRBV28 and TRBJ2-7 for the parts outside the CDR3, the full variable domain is DVKVTQSSRYLVKRTGEKVFLECVQDMDHENMFWYRQDPGLGLRLIYFSYDVKMKEKGDIPEGYSVSREKKERFSLILESASTNQTSMYLCASSLPSGAYEQYFGPGTRLTVT.

Here the CDR3 reads CASSSSGSTDTQYF. DNA for the CDR3: TGTGCCAGCAGCTCTAGCGGGAGCACAGATACGCAGTATTTT. V and J are TRBV7-9 and TRBJ2-3; TRBD2 aligns across 8 bases. With 4 bases clipped from V and 0 bases from J, the junction kept 0 bases outside the gene matches. Germline loops: CDR1 SEHNR, CDR2 FQNEAQ (reference sequence). This CDR3 contains 14 residues.

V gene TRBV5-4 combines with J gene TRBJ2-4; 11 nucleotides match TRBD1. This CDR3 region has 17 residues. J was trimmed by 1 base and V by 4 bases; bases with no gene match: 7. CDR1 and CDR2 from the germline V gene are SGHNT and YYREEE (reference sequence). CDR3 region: CASSGIGQGAAKNIQYF. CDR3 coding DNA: TGTGCCAGCAGCGGCATCGGACAGGGGGCGGCCAAAAACATTCAGTACTTC.

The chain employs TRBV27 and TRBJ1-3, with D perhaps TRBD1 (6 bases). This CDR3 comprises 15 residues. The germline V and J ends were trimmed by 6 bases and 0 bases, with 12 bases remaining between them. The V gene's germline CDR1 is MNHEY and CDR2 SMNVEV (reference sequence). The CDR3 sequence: CASRPTGSSGNTIYF. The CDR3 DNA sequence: TGTGCCAGCAGGCCCACAGGGAGCTCTGGAAACACCATATATTTT.

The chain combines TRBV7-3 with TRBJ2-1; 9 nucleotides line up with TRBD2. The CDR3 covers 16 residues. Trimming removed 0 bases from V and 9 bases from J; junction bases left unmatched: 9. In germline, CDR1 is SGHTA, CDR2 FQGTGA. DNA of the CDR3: TGTGCCAGCAGCTTAACTAGCGGGGGAGGGTACGTTGAGCAGTTCTTC. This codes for CASSLTSGGGYVEQFF.

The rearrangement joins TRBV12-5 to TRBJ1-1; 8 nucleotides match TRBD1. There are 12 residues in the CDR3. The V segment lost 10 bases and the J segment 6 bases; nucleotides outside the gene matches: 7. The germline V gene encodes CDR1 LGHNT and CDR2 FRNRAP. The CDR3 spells CATTTGGSEAFF. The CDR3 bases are TGTGCTACTACTACAGGGGGATCTGAAGCTTTCTTT.

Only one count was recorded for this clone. This CDR3 is CASSFTRTGGTDTQYF. CDR3 in DNA: TGTGCCAGCAGCTTTACTCGGACAGGGGGTACAGATACGCAGTATTTT. This rearrangement joins TRBV11-3 to TRBJ2-3; 10 nucleotides agree with TRBD1. CDR1 is SGHNT and CDR2 is YENEEA in the germline V gene. The trim removed 3 bases at V and 3 bases at J, leaving 6 bases unmatched. This CDR3 comprises 16 residues.

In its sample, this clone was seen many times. CDR3 protein: CASSPGTFSNQPQHF. CDR3 DNA: TGTGCCAGCAGCCCAGGGACCTTTAGCAATCAGCCCCAGCATTTT. The chain joins TRBV7-9 to TRBJ1-5; D perhaps matches TRBD1 (5 bases). Trimming shortened V by 5 bases and J by 0 bases, and 11 bases separated the two germline ends. Germline CDR1 is SEHNR and CDR2 is FQNEAQ (reference sequence). The CDR3 consists of 15 residues.

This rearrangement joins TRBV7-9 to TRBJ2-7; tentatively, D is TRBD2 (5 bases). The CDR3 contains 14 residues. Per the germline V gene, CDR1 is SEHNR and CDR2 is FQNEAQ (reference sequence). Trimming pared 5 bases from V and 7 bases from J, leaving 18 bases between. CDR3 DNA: TGTGCCAGCAGCCCTTTAGCGTCTGGGCGTGAGCAGTACTTC. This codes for CASSPLASGREQYF.

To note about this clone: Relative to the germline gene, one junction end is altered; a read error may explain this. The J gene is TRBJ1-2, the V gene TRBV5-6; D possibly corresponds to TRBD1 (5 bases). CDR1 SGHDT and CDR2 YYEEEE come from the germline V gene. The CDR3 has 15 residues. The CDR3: CASSSQDSRYYGHTF. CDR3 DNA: TGTGCCAGCAGCTCCCAAGACAGTCGCTACTATGGCCACACCTTC.

CDR3 bases: TGTGCCATCAGGAGGGACCAGAAGAGAAACACCATATATTTT. Protein sequence: CAIRRDQKRNTIYF. The V gene is TRBV10-3, the J gene TRBJ1-3; tentatively, D is TRBD1 (5 bases). From germline, CDR1 is ENHRY and CDR2 SYGVKD. Trimming removed 6 bases from V and 5 bases from J, with 14 bases in between. The CDR3 is made up of 14 amino acids.

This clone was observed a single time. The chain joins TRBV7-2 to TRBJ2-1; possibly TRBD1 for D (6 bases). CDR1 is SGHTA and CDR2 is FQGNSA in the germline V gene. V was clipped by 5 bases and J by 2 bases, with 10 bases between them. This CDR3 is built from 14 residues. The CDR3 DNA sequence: TGTGCCAGCAGCGGGGGCCCTGCCTACAATGAGCAGTTCTTC. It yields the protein CASSGGPAYNEQFF. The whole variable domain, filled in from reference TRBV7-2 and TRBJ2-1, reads GAGVSQSPSNKVTEKGKDVELRCDPISGHTALYWYRQSLGQGLEFLIYFQGNSAPDKSGLPSDRFSAERTGGSVSTLTIQRTQQEDSAVYLCASSGGPAYNEQFFGPGTRLTVL.

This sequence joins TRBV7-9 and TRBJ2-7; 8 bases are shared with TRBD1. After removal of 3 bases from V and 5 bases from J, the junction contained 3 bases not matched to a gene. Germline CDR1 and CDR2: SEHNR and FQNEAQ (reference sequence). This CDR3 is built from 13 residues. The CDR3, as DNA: TGTGCCAGCAGCTTGGGACAGGAACACGAGCAGTACTTC. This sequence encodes CASSLGQEHEQYF.

The CDR3 DNA follows: TGTGCCAGCAGTTACTCGCCAGATAGACAGCCCCAGCATTTT. It translates to CASSYSPDRQPQHF. This rearrangement joins TRBV6-9 to TRBJ1-5; D gene ambiguous. With 3 bases removed from V and 7 bases from J, the gap between germline ends came to 13 bases. The CDR3 length is 14 residues. Germline V gives CDR1 MNHGY, CDR2 SVAAGI.

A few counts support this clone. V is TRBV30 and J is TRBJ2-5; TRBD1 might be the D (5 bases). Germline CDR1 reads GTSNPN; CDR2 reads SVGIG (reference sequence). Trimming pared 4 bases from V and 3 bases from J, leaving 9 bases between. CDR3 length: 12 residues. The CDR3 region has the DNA TGTGCCTGGATGATAGGGGAAGAGACCCAGTACTTC. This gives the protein CAWMIGEETQYF.

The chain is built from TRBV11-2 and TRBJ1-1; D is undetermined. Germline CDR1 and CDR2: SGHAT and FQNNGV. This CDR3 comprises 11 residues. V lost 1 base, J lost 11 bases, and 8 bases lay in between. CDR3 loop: CASSLVSQAFF. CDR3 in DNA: TGTGCCAGCAGCTTAGTATCGCAGGCTTTCTTT.

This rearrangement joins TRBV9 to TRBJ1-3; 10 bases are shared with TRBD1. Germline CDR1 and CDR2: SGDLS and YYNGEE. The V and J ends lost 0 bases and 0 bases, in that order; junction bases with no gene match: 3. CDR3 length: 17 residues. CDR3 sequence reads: CASSVVGTGDSGNTIYF. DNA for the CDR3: TGTGCCAGCAGCGTAGTCGGGACAGGGGACTCTGGAAACACCATATATTTT. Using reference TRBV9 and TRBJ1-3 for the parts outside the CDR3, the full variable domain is DSGVTQTPKHLITATGQRVTLRCSPRSGDLSVYWYQQSLDQGLQFLIQYYNGEERAKGNILERFSAQQFPDLHSELNLSSLELGDSALYFCASSVVGTGDSGNTIYFGEGSWLTVV.

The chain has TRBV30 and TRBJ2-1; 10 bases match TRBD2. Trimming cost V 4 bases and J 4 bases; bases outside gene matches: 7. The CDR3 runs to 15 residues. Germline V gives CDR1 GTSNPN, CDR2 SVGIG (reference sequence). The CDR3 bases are TGTGCCTGGACTCTAGCGGGAGTCAATTACAATGAGCAGTTCTTC. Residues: CAWTLAGVNYNEQFF.

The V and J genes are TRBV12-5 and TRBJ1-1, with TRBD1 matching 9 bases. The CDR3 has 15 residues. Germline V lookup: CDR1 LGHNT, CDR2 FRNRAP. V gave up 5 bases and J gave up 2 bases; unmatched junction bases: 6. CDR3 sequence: CASGIPTGGNTEAFF. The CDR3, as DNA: TGTGCTAGTGGTATTCCGACAGGGGGAAACACTGAAGCTTTCTTT.

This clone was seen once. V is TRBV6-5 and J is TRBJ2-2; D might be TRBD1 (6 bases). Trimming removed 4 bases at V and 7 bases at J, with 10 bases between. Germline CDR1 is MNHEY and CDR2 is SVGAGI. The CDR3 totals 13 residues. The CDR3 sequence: CASSFRGGGELFF. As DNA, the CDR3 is TGTGCCAGCAGTTTCAGGGGTGGCGGGGAGCTGTTTTTT.

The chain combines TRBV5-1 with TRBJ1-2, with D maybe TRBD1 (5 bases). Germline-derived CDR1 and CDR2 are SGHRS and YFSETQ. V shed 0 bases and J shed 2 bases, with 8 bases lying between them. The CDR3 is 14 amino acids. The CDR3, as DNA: TGCGCCAGCAGCTTGGCTGGGGGAAACTATGGCTACACCTTC. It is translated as CASSLAGGNYGYTF.